Each of the 30 T cell receptor beta chains below was sequenced from the same sample in a study of STAT3 mutations in large granular lymphocyte leukemia. Findings and caveats of the study: At least one immunodominant TCR beta clonotype appeared in every T-cell large granular lymphocyte leukemia patient.

Which antigens these TCRs recognize remains unknown. Clones were sequenced by immunoSEQ multiplex PCR, and TCRdb holds only the in-frame ones, with some missing. The sample records 15,000 to 20,000 clones, roughly 81% being singletons. Sequencing was performed on peripheral blood mononuclear cells. The receptors were sampled from a man aged 50 or older with T-cell large granular lymphocyte leukemia. Some clones in this sample may be carry-over from other donors' samples.

The chain couples TRBV7-9 to TRBJ2-3; 7 bases are shared with TRBD2. V shed 3 bases and J 1 base; nucleotides not matched to a gene: 4. Per the germline V gene, CDR1 is SEHNR and CDR2 is FQNEAQ (reference sequence). The CDR3 is 15 residues long. DNA of the CDR3: TGTGCCAGCAGCTTTATCGCGGGGGGCACAGATACGCAGTATTTT. This codes for CASSFIAGGTDTQYF.

This clone was found a few times. The rearrangement joins TRBV7-9 to TRBJ2-7; 7 bases line up with TRBD1. The CDR3 sequence is 16 residues long. V trimming: 5 bases; J trimming: 9 bases; junction bases outside the gene matches: 19. Per the germline V gene, CDR1 is SEHNR and CDR2 is FQNEAQ (reference sequence). The CDR3 DNA follows: TGTGCCAGCAGCCTACCGAGCGGACAGGAGTCCGAGTTGCAGTACTTC. It specifies CASSLPSGQESELQYF. Supplemented by reference TRBV7-9 and TRBJ2-7, the full variable domain reads DTGVSQNPRHKITKRGQNVTFRCDPISEHNRLYWYRQTLGQGPEFLTYFQNEAQLEKSRLLSDRFSAERPKGSFSTLEIQRTEQGDSAMYLCASSLPSGQESELQYFGPGTRLTVT.

The chain is built from TRBV4-1 and TRBJ2-5; 8 positions match TRBD1. V lost 0 bases, J lost 1 base, and 16 bases stayed unmatched. The length of the CDR3 is 20 residues. Germline CDR1 MGHRA, CDR2 YSYEKL. The CDR3, as DNA: TGCGCCAGCAGCCAAGATCGGCGGTCAATCGGACAGGGCCCCCAAGAGACCCAGTACTTC. Protein product: CASSQDRRSIGQGPQETQYF.

The chain links TRBV7-9 to TRBJ1-4, with 8 bases aligning to TRBD1. CDR3 length equals 15 residues. Germline V CDR1 and CDR2: SEHNR, FQNEAQ (reference sequence). Trimming removed 2 bases from V and 4 bases from J; junction bases left unmatched: 3. This chain's CDR3 is CASSLRTGNNEKLFF. The CDR3 bases are TGTGCCAGCAGCTTAAGGACAGGGAATAATGAAAAACTGTTTTTT.

The rearrangement joins TRBV25-1 to TRBJ2-7; the D is unclear. V gave up 1 base and J gave up 0 bases, with 10 bases separating them. CDR1 and CDR2 from the germline V gene are MGHDK and SYGVNS. CDR3 size: 15 residues. The CDR3 sequence is CASSEFGSNSYEQYF. The CDR3 DNA reads as TGTGCCAGCAGTGAATTTGGCAGTAACTCCTACGAGCAGTACTTC.

The chain carries TRBV4-1 and TRBJ2-7, with D maybe TRBD2 (6 bases). The CDR3 runs 18 residues. The V end lost 1 base, the J end lost 2 bases, and 21 bases lay between the germline ends. Germline V gene lookup returns CDR1 MGHRA and CDR2 YSYEKL. For the CDR3, the DNA is TGCGCCAGCAGCCAAGGGGAGTTAGGGGAGGTACGAGCCTACGAGCAGTACTTC. It encodes CASSQGELGEVRAYEQYF.

The V gene is TRBV6-1, the J gene TRBJ2-2; D call uncertain. V lost 6 bases, J lost 2 bases, and 7 bases lay in between. CDR3 length equals 13 residues. Germline V gene lookup returns CDR1 MNHNS and CDR2 SASEGT. The CDR3 bases are TGTGCCAGCAGGGCAGAAAACACCGGGGAGCTGTTTTTT. It yields the protein CASRAENTGELFF.

V is TRBV6-1 and J is TRBJ1-4, with D tentatively TRBD1 (5 bases). V was pared by 5 bases and J by 0 bases, with 7 bases between. Per the germline V gene, CDR1 is MNHNS and CDR2 is SASEGT. The CDR3 loop spans 14 amino acids. The CDR3, as DNA: TGTGCCAGCAGTACCAGGGCAACTAATGAAAAACTGTTTTTT. Encoded protein: CASSTRATNEKLFF.

This clone was picked up one time. The rearrangement links TRBV6-1 to TRBJ2-5, with TRBD2 matching over 11 bases. CDR1 is MNHNS and CDR2 is SASEGT in the germline V gene. CDR3 length: 14 residues. V lost 10 bases and J lost 4; bases outside the gene matches: 8. CDR3 region: CATQGTSGRETQYF. The CDR3 DNA sequence: TGTGCCACCCAAGGTACTAGCGGGAGAGAGACCCAGTACTTC.

The J gene is TRBJ2-5, the V gene TRBV2; TRBD2 matches 15 bases. CDR1 is SNHLY, CDR2 FYNNEI, per germline. CDR3 length: 15 residues. J lost 7 bases, V lost 8 bases, and 8 bases had no gene match. The CDR3, as DNA: TGTGCCAGCTGGGGACTAGCGGGAGGAAAAGGGACCCAGTACTTC. It codes for CASWGLAGGKGTQYF. Full variable domain (remainder filled in from reference TRBV2 and TRBJ2-5): EPEVTQTPSHQVTQMGQEVILRCVPISNHLYFYWYRQILGQKVEFLVSFYNNEISEKSEIFDDQFSVERPDGSNFTLKIRSTKLEDSAMYFCASWGLAGGKGTQYFGPGTRLLVL.

This clone was recorded a few times. J is TRBJ1-3 and V is TRBV5-4, with 7 bases that match TRBD1. CDR1 is SGHNT and CDR2 is YYREEE in the germline V gene (reference sequence). The CDR3 is made up of 16 amino acids. With 0 bases clipped from V and 0 bases from J, the junction kept 3 bases outside the gene matches. CDR3 amino acids: CASSLGAGGSGNTIYF. In DNA form, the CDR3 reads TGTGCCAGCAGCTTGGGGGCAGGGGGCTCTGGAAACACCATATATTTT.

The rearrangement links TRBV7-2 to TRBJ1-1; D is unresolved. Trimming cost V 6 bases and J 10 bases, with 15 bases left between them. The CDR3 runs to 12 residues. In germline, CDR1 is SGHTA, CDR2 FQGNSA. DNA for the CDR3: TGTGCCAGCAGGAAAGACGGGGTTTTAGCTTTCTTT. Translated, it gives CASRKDGVLAFF.

The rearrangement uses TRBV5-6 and TRBJ1-4; 11 bases are a match to TRBD1. V shed 4 bases, J shed 8 bases, and the junction held 7 bases outside the gene matches. Germline-derived CDR1 and CDR2 are SGHDT and YYEEEE. This CDR3 has 15 residues. This chain's CDR3 is CASSISGTGGEKLFF. The CDR3 region has the DNA TGTGCCAGCAGCATCTCCGGGACAGGGGGGGAAAAACTGTTTTTT.

The V call is TRBV5-1, the J call TRBJ1-4; D gene unclear. V lost 3 bases and J lost 0, with 6 bases in between. Germline lookup yields CDR1 SGHRS and CDR2 YFSETQ. The CDR3 has 14 residues. Here the CDR3 reads CASSSTSTNEKLFF. DNA of the CDR3: TGCGCCAGCAGCTCCACTTCAACTAATGAAAAACTGTTTTTT.

The rearrangement uses TRBV7-2 and TRBJ2-3; D uncertain. The germline V gene has CDR1 SGHTA and CDR2 FQGNSA. Trimming shortened V by 5 bases and J by 1 base, and 19 bases separated the two germline ends. The CDR3 loop spans 17 amino acids. The DNA of the CDR3 is TGTGCCAGCAGCAGAATCTTCTCAGGTTTCGGCACAGATACGCAGTATTTT. This codes for CASSRIFSGFGTDTQYF.

This clone was seen a handful of times. The V call is TRBV2, the J call TRBJ1-2; 7 bases are shared with TRBD1. The J segment lost 4 bases and the V segment lost 6 bases, leaving 5 bases of the junction unmatched. Germline V lookup: CDR1 SNHLY, CDR2 FYNNEI. The CDR3 covers 13 residues. The CDR3 is CASRETGPYGYTF. The CDR3 DNA reads TGTGCCAGCAGAGAGACAGGGCCCTATGGCTACACCTTC. Full variable domain (rest looked up from reference TRBV2 and TRBJ1-2): EPEVTQTPSHQVTQMGQEVILRCVPISNHLYFYWYRQILGQKVEFLVSFYNNEISEKSEIFDDQFSVERPDGSNFTLKIRSTKLEDSAMYFCASRETGPYGYTFGSGTRLTVV.

The gene calls are TRBV14 and TRBJ2-5; D is unresolved. The CDR3 runs to 15 residues. The germline V gene has CDR1 SGHDN and CDR2 FVKESK. Trimming left V 0 bases short and J 1 base short, with 9 bases between. For the CDR3, the DNA is TGTGCCAGCAGCCAAGATCCGGGCAGCCAAGAGACCCAGTACTTC. Its translation: CASSQDPGSQETQYF.

The chain carries TRBV30 and TRBJ2-1; no clear D gene. The CDR3 loop spans 11 amino acids. CDR1 is GTSNPN and CDR2 is SVGIG in the germline V gene (reference sequence). The V gene lost 2 bases and the J gene lost 8 bases, with 7 bases spanning the gap. CDR3 region: CAWSLRDEQFF. The DNA of the CDR3 is TGTGCCTGGAGTCTTAGAGATGAGCAGTTCTTC.

The J gene is TRBJ1-5, the V gene TRBV7-8; D gene uncertain. Trimming pared 8 bases from V and 5 bases from J, leaving 10 bases between. The CDR3 sequence is 12 residues long. The germline V gene has CDR1 SGHVS and CDR2 FQNEAQ. Written as DNA, the CDR3 is TGTGCCAGCGGTGTCCGGGATCAGCCCCAGCATTTT. It yields the protein CASGVRDQPQHF.

The gene calls are TRBV5-5 and TRBJ2-3, with 7 bases aligning to TRBD1. This CDR3 region has 14 residues. Germline V gene lookup returns CDR1 SGHKS and CDR2 YYEKEE (reference sequence). Trimming took 6 bases from V and 2 from J; bases not matched to a gene: 6. The CDR3 DNA follows: TGTGCCAGCATCCGGGGACAGCTCACAGATACGCAGTATTTT. Its protein is CASIRGQLTDTQYF.

This chain joins TRBV5-4 and TRBJ2-2, with a possible D match to TRBD1 (6 bases). CDR3 length: 15 residues. Per the germline V gene, CDR1 is SGHNT and CDR2 is YYREEE (reference sequence). Trimming shortened V by 4 bases and J by 4 bases, and 14 bases separated the two germline ends. CDR3 bases: TGTGCCAGCAGCCCTCGGGACAACCCCACCGGGGAGCTGTTTTTT. It encodes CASSPRDNPTGELFF.

V gene TRBV2 combines with J gene TRBJ2-4; D possibly corresponds to TRBD2 (6 bases). Germline V lookup: CDR1 SNHLY, CDR2 FYNNEI. The CDR3 length is 14 residues. V lost 7 bases and J 5 bases, leaving 15 bases between the germline ends. CDR3 protein: CASTERAGQNIQYF. The CDR3 coding sequence is TGTGCCAGCACCGAGCGGGCGGGGCAAAACATTCAGTACTTC.

This sequence joins TRBV4-3 and TRBJ1-5; no clear D. Trimming pared 0 bases from V and 9 bases from J, leaving 12 bases between. Germline V gene sequence: CDR1 LGHNA, CDR2 YSLEER. The CDR3 length is 14 residues. The DNA for the CDR3 is TGCGCCAGCAGCCAAGAGTTGCGCTCCTCGCCCCAGCATTTT. It encodes CASSQELRSSPQHF.

V and J are TRBV30 and TRBJ2-1; D gene ambiguous. V was shortened by 4 bases and J by 10 bases, with 11 bases between the two germline ends. CDR1 GTSNPN and CDR2 SVGIG come from the germline V gene (reference sequence). This CDR3 is built from 11 residues. As DNA, the CDR3 is TGTGCCTGGAACGTAGGGTTAGAGCAGTTCTTC. It encodes CAWNVGLEQFF.

The chain has TRBV4-3 and TRBJ2-5; the D gene is possibly TRBD1 (5 bases). Germline-derived CDR1 and CDR2 are LGHNA and YSLEER. The CDR3 covers 15 residues. V was shortened by 0 bases and J by 5 bases, with 13 bases between the two germline ends. The CDR3 region is CASSQDGARSETQYF. CDR3 sequence (DNA): TGCGCCAGCAGCCAAGATGGGGCTAGAAGCGAGACCCAGTACTTC.

This rearrangement joins TRBV6-1 to TRBJ2-7, with D possibly being TRBD2 (7 bases). Germline CDR1 is MNHNS and CDR2 is SASEGT. The V end was cut by 2 bases, the J end by 7 bases, with 15 bases between. The CDR3 has 14 residues. CDR3 nucleotide sequence: TGTGCCAGCAGTGAATGGGGGGGGCAGGGTGAGCAGTACTTC. Translating it yields CASSEWGGQGEQYF.

This sequence joins TRBV29-1 and TRBJ1-2; 12 bases agree with TRBD1. CDR3 length: 13 amino acids. Looked up from germline, CDR1 is SQVTM and CDR2 is ANQGSEA. The V and J ends lost 6 bases and 4 bases, in that order; junction bases with no gene match: 3. CDR3 sequence: CSVPGQGAYGYTF. CDR3 DNA: TGCAGCGTCCCGGGACAGGGGGCCTATGGCTACACCTTC.

CDR3: CASSLAWGASGSTGELFF. Here the CDR3 DNA reads TGCGCCAGCAGCTTGGCCTGGGGAGCTAGCGGGAGTACCGGGGAGCTGTTTTTT. The genes are TRBV5-1 and TRBJ2-2; TRBD2 agrees at 10 bases. Germline lookup yields CDR1 SGHRS and CDR2 YFSETQ. This CDR3 comprises 18 residues. With 0 bases clipped from V and 5 bases from J, the junction kept 10 bases outside the gene matches.

The rearrangement links TRBV2 to TRBJ2-7; D is perhaps TRBD1 or TRBD2 (5 bases each). This CDR3 region has 14 residues. From germline, CDR1 is SNHLY and CDR2 FYNNEI. V was cut by 6 bases and J by 2 bases, with 14 bases left in between. CDR3 protein: CASRTGTETYEQYF. The CDR3 DNA sequence: TGTGCCAGCAGGACCGGGACGGAGACCTACGAGCAGTACTTC.

The V gene is TRBV7-2, the J gene TRBJ2-3; a weak D match, TRBD2 (5 bases). V was shortened by 5 bases and J by 0 bases, with 12 bases between the two germline ends. Germline V gene data show CDR1 as SGHTA and CDR2 as FQGNSA. The CDR3 contains 15 residues. The CDR3 is CASSPGGSSTDTQYF. As DNA, the CDR3 is TGTGCCAGCAGCCCCGGCGGGTCTAGCACAGATACGCAGTATTTT.